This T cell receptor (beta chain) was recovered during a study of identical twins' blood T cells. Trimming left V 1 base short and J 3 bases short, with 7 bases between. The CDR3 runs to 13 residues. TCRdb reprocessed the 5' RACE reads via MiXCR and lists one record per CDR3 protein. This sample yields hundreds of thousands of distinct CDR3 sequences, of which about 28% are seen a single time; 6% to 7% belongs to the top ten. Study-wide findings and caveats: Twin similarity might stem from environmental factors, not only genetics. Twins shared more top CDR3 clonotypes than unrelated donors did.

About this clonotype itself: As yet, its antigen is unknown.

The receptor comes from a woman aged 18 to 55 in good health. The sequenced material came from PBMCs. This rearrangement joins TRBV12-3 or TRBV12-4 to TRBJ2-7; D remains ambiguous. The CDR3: CASSLEVVYEQYF. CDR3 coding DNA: TGTGCCAGCAGTTTAGAAGTAGTCTACGAGCAGTACTTC.